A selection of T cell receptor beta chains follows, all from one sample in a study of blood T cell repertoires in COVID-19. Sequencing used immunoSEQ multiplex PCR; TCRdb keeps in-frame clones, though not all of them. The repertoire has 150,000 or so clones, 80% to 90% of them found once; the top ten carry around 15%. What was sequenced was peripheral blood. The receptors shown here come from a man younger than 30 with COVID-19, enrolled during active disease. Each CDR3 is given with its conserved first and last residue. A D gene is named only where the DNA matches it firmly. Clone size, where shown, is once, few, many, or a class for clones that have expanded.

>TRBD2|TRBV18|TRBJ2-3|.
CASSSGLAGVRDTQYF
TGTGCCAGCTCATCTGGACTAGCGGGAGTAAGAGATACGCAGTATTTT
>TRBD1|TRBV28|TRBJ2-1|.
CASSLRQGHNEQFF
TGTGCCAGCAGTTTGAGACAGGGCCACAATGAGCAGTTCTTC
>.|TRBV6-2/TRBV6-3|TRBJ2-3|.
CASSYGQAGSDTQYF
TGTGCCAGCAGTTACGGACAGGCGGGGTCAGATACGCAGTATTTT
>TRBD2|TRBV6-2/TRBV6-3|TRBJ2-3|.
CASSYSSTSGGQPTDTQYF
TGTGCCAGCAGTTACTCGAGCACTAGCGGGGGGCAGCCCACAGATACGCAGTATTTT
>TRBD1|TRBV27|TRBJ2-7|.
CASSRQGAYEQYF
TGTGCCAGCAGCCGACAGGGGGCTTACGAGCAGTACTTC
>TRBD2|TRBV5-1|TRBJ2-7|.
CASSLGLAGGVSYEQYF
TGCGCCAGCAGCTTGGGTCTAGCGGGAGGGGTCTCCTACGAGCAGTACTTC
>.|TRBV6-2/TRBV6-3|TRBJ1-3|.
CASSYYGSGNTIYF
TGTGCCAGCAGTTACTACGGCTCTGGAAACACCATATATTTT
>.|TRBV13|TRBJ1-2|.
CASSLGLMDTANYGYTF
TGTGCCAGCAGCTTAGGCCTAATGGACACCGCTAACTATGGCTACACCTTC
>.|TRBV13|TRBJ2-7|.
CASSSRLSYEQYF
TGTGCCAGCAGCTCCCGCCTCAGCTACGAGCAGTACTTC
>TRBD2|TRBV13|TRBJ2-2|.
CASSRKSGKVGELFF
TGTGCCAGCAGCCGAAAAAGCGGGAAAGTCGGGGAGCTGTTTTTT
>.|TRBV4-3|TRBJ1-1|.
CASSHKNRGHAQGYTEAFF
TGCGCCAGCAGCCATAAAAATCGGGGCCACGCACAGGGATACACTGAAGCTTTCTTT
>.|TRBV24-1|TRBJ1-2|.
CATSDLQRPSYGYTF
TGTGCCACCAGTGATTTGCAGCGGCCTTCCTATGGCTACACCTTC
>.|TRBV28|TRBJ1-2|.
CASTPGQPIPYGYTF
TGTGCCAGCACCCCAGGACAGCCCATCCCCTATGGCTACACCTTC
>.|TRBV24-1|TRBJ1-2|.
CATPVSNYGYTF
TGTGCCACCCCAGTCTCTAACTATGGCTACACCTTC
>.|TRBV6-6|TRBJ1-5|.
CASINTGFSNQPQHF
TGTGCCAGCATTAACACAGGGTTTAGCAATCAGCCCCAGCATTTT
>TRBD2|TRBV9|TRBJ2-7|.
CASSVDAGAGEQYF
TGTGCCAGCAGCGTAGACGCGGGAGCAGGGGAGCAGTACTTC
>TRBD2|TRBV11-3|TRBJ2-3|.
CASSPRTSGDTQYF
TGTGCCAGCAGCCCTCGGACTAGCGGAGATACGCAGTATTTT
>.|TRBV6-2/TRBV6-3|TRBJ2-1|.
CASSYDSGRSSYNEQFF
TGTGCCAGCAGTTACGATAGCGGCCGAAGCTCCTACAATGAGCAGTTCTTC
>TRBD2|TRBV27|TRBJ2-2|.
CASSLPPGTSGWRELFF
TGTGCCAGCAGTTTACCCCCCGGGACTAGCGGGTGGAGGGAGCTGTTTTTT
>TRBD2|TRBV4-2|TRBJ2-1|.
CASSPDFSGRASEQFF
TGTGCCAGCAGCCCGGATTTTAGCGGGAGGGCCTCGGAGCAGTTCTTC
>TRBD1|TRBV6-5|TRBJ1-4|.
CASTHRGLGEKLLF
TGTGCCAGCACCCACAGGGGTCTAGGAGAAAAACTGCTTTTT
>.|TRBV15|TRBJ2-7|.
CATSRDPTPTYEQYF
TGTGCCACCAGCAGAGATCCAACACCAACCTACGAGCAGTACTTC
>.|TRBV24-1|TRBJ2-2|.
CATSALGGATNTGELFF
TGTGCCACCAGTGCATTGGGGGGGGCTACGAACACCGGGGAGCTGTTTTTT
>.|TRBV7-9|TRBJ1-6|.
CASSFGSFNSPLHF
TGTGCCAGCAGCTTCGGGAGCTTTAATTCACCCCTCCACTTT
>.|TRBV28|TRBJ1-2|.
CASSTTGGWVANYGYTF
TGTGCCAGCAGTACGACAGGTGGCTGGGTCGCTAACTATGGCTACACCTTC
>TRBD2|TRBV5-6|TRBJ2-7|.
CASSLGLAGVREQYF
TGTGCCAGCAGCTTGGGACTAGCGGGAGTACGCGAGCAGTACTTC
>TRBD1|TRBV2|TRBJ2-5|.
CAGLSTGYQETQYF
TGTGCCGGACTCTCGACAGGGTACCAAGAGACCCAGTACTTC
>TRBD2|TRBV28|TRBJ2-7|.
CASRSHGPSGSYEQYF
TGTGCCAGCAGGTCTCACGGGCCTAGCGGCTCCTACGAGCAGTACTTC
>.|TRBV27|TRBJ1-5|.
CASTSGGQPQHF
TGTGCCAGCACTTCGGGGGGCCAGCCCCAGCATTTT
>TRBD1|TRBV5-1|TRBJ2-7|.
CASSLGLRDRGSRSYEQYF
TGCGCCAGCAGCTTGGGCCTGAGGGACAGGGGATCTAGGTCCTACGAGCAGTACTTC
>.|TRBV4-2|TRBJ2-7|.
CASSQAWGDEQYF
TGTGCCAGCAGCCAAGCTTGGGGCGACGAGCAGTACTTC
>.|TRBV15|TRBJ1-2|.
CATSRDRGISHGYTF
TGTGCCACCAGCAGAGATCGAGGAATTTCTCATGGCTACACCTTC
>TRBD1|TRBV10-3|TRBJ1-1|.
CAISETRGRNTEAFF
TGTGCCATCAGTGAGACCAGGGGGCGGAACACTGAAGCTTTCTTT
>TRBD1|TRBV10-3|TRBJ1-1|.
CAISESQGASNTEAFF
TGTGCCATCAGTGAGTCTCAGGGGGCGTCGAACACTGAAGCTTTCTTT
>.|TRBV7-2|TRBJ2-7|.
CASSPRGGRSSYEQYF
TGTGCCAGCAGCCCTAGGGGTGGCAGGTCTTCCTACGAGCAGTACTTC
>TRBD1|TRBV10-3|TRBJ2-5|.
CAISEGDRQETQYF
TGTGCCATCAGTGAGGGGGACAGGCAAGAGACCCAGTACTTC
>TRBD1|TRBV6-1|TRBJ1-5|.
CASSDRDRGPQHF
TGTGCCAGCAGTGATAGGGACAGGGGTCCCCAGCATTTT
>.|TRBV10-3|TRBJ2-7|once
CAISDPHLGGGMKSYEQYF
TGTGCCATCAGTGACCCACACTTGGGGGGGGGCATGAAGTCCTACGAGCAGTACTTC
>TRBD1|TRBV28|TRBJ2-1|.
CASRRTGGGSYNEQFF
TGTGCCAGCAGGAGGACAGGGGGCGGTAGTTACAATGAGCAGTTCTTC
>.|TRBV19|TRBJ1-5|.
CASSGLPLVNQPQHF
TGTGCCAGCTCAGGGTTACCCCTCGTCAATCAGCCCCAGCATTTT
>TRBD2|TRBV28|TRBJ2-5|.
CASSLLSSGEETQYF
TGTGCCAGCAGTTTATTATCTAGCGGGGAAGAGACCCAGTACTTC
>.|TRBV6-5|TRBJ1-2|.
CASSYDPGEWYGYTF
TGTGCCAGCAGTTACGACCCAGGGGAATGGTATGGCTACACCTTC
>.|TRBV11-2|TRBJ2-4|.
CASSPLLVAKNIQYF
TGTGCCAGCAGCCCTTTACTAGTAGCCAAAAACATTCAGTACTTC
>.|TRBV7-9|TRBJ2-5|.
CASSSPEEGAQETQYF
TGTGCCAGCAGCTCCCCTGAGGAAGGGGCCCAAGAGACCCAGTACTTC
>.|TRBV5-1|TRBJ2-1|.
CASSFGRRGPDEQFF
TGCGCCAGCAGCTTTGGTAGGAGGGGGCCTGATGAGCAGTTCTTC